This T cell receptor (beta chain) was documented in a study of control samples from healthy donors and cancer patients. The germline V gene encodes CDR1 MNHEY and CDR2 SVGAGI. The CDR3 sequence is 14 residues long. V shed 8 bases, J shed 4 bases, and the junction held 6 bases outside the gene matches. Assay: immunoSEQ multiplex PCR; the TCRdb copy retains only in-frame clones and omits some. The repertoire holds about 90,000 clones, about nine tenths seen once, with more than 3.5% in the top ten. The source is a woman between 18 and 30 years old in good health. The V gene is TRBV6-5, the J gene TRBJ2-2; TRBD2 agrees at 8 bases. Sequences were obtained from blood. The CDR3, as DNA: TGTGCCAGCCGAATAGCGGGAACCACCGGGGAGCTGTTTTTT. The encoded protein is CASRIAGTTGELFF.